One sample yielded the 21 T cell receptor beta chains listed below, sequenced in a study of T-cell memory formation after mild COVID-19. Using its own MiXCR run on the 5' RACE reads, TCRdb lists one record per CDR3 protein. The table lists 500,000 to 550,000 distinct CDR3 sequences, about a fifth of them singletons. The specimen was PBMCs or a T cell subset sorted from them (not recorded which). All receptors derive from an adult woman who had mild COVID-19 (a few samples of this study predate the infection). Cell type and time point are not known.

The chain is built from TRBV30 and TRBJ2-7; maybe TRBD2 (5 bases). This CDR3 has 12 residues. Germline-derived CDR1 and CDR2 are GTSNPN and SVGIG (reference sequence). Deletions cut 5 bases from V and 4 bases from J, with 12 bases between. CDR3 in amino acids: CAWGGGWYEQYF. CDR3 DNA sequence: TGTGCCTGGGGAGGTGGCTGGTACGAGCAGTACTTC.

J is TRBJ2-5 and V is TRBV20-1; 7 nucleotides agree with TRBD2. V shed 0 bases, J shed 7 bases, and the junction held 5 bases outside the gene matches. This CDR3 spans 13 amino acids. Germline V gives CDR1 DFQATT, CDR2 SNEGSKA (reference sequence). The CDR3 DNA reads TGCAGTGCTAGAGATGGCGGCGGGGGGACCCAGTACTTC. Protein: CSARDGGGGTQYF.

The genes are TRBV4-1 and TRBJ2-3; 9 positions agree with TRBD2. The CDR3 is made up of 17 amino acids. V shed 3 bases, J shed 2 bases, and the junction held 9 bases outside the gene matches. Germline lookup yields CDR1 MGHRA and CDR2 YSYEKL. CDR3 sequence (DNA): TGCGCCAGCAGCCAGCCCCTAGCGGGACTAACCACAGATACGCAGTATTTT. This encodes CASSQPLAGLTTDTQYF.

This clonotype was detected a few times. The genes are TRBV7-9 and TRBJ2-7; D not certain. Germline assignment: CDR1 SEHNR and CDR2 FQNEAQ (reference sequence). V lost 3 bases, J lost 3 bases, and 9 bases lay in between. This CDR3 has 13 residues. The CDR3 spells CASSLGFGYEQYF. DNA of the CDR3: TGTGCCAGCAGCTTGGGTTTTGGCTACGAGCAGTACTTC.

This chain links TRBV3-1 with TRBJ2-5, with 8 bases aligning to TRBD2. V trimming: 4 bases; J trimming: 5 bases; junction bases outside the gene matches: 9. Germline V gene sequence: CDR1 LGHDT, CDR2 YNNKEL (reference sequence). The CDR3 loop spans 15 amino acids. As DNA, the CDR3 is TGTGCCAGCAGCCTAGCCGGGACTAGACACGAGACCCAGTACTTC. This encodes CASSLAGTRHETQYF.

To note about this clonotype: One end of the junction does not line up with germline, which may come from a read error. The J gene is TRBJ2-1, the V gene TRBV7-7; TRBD1 aligns across 11 bases. Germline values: CDR1 SSHAT, CDR2 FNYEAQ (reference sequence). This CDR3 is 14 amino acids long. Here the CDR3 DNA reads TGTGCCAGCAGCCCGGACAGGGGGCAGAATGATCAGTTCTTC. It yields the protein CASSPDRGQNDQFF.

This clonotype turned up a few times. This chain uses TRBV29-1 with TRBJ1-1, with 10 bases lining up with TRBD1. CDR1 SQVTM and CDR2 ANQGSEA come from the germline V gene. CDR3 size: 13 residues. J lost 4 bases, V lost 3 bases, and 2 bases had no gene match. For the CDR3, the DNA is TGCAGCGTTGAGAGGGACAGGGGCACTGAAGCTTTCTTT. It encodes CSVERDRGTEAFF.

The genes are TRBV11-1 and TRBJ2-1, with 11 bases matching TRBD1. Germline-derived CDR1 and CDR2 are SGHAT and FQDESV (reference sequence). Unmatched junction bases numbered 6, after V lost 4 bases and J lost 4 bases. The CDR3 contains 16 residues. CDR3 sequence (DNA): TGTGCCAGCAGCTCGGACAGGGGGCTTTGGTACAATGAGCAGTTCTTC. This gives the protein CASSSDRGLWYNEQFF.

The table lists this clonotype with a few counts. The CDR3: CASSLSSETDTQYF. CDR3 in DNA: TGTGCCAGCAGCTTATCATCGGAAACAGATACGCAGTATTTT. The chain links TRBV7-3 to TRBJ2-3, with D unclear. Germline loops: CDR1 SGHTA, CDR2 FQGTGA. V was cut by 2 bases and J by 3 bases, with 9 bases left in between. The CDR3 consists of 14 residues.

This chain links TRBV25-1 with TRBJ2-5; 7 bases fit TRBD2. This CDR3 is built from 13 residues. CDR1 and CDR2 (germline): MGHDK, SYGVNS. After removal of 8 bases from V and 7 bases from J, the junction contained 10 bases not matched to a gene. CDR3 region: CASRGEGLVTQYF. CDR3 coding DNA: TGTGCCAGCCGCGGGGAGGGGCTTGTGACCCAGTACTTC.

In its sample, this clonotype was seen a few times. The CDR3 DNA reads as TGTGCCAGCAGTTACCCTCGCTCGACAGGGGTCCCGGTCGAGCAGTACTTC. It translates to CASSYPRSTGVPVEQYF. This rearrangement joins TRBV6-2 or TRBV6-3 to TRBJ2-7; 8 positions agree with TRBD1. Germline V gene lookup returns CDR1 MNHEY and CDR2 SVGEGT. The CDR3 totals 17 residues. The trim removed 2 bases at V and 6 bases at J, leaving 15 bases unmatched.

This clonotype was counted between two and nine times. This sequence joins TRBV30 and TRBJ2-2; 9 bases are shared with TRBD2. The germline V gene has CDR1 GTSNPN and CDR2 SVGIG (reference sequence). The V gene end was trimmed by 0 bases and the J gene end by 5 bases; junction bases not matched to a gene: 13. This CDR3 contains 18 residues. CDR3 coding DNA: TGTGCCTGGAGTGTGACAGGTTTAGCGGGAGTTATAACCGGGGAGCTGTTTTTT. This gives the protein CAWSVTGLAGVITGELFF. The whole variable domain, filled in from reference TRBV30 and TRBJ2-2, reads SQTIHQWPATLVQPVGSPLSLECTVEGTSNPNLYWYRQAAGRGLQLLFYSVGIGQISSEVPQNLSASRPQDRQFILSSKKLLLSDSGFYLCAWSVTGLAGVITGELFFGEGSRLTVL.

This clonotype was counted a few times. This chain connects TRBV7-2 to TRBJ2-7; 7 bases are a match to TRBD1. The CDR3 is 15 amino acids. Germline loops: CDR1 SGHTA, CDR2 FQGNSA. V was pared by 4 bases and J by 0 bases, with 6 bases of the junction left unmatched. The CDR3 spells CASSSDRSASYEQYF. The CDR3 nucleotides read TGTGCCAGCAGCTCGGACAGGAGTGCCTCCTACGAGCAGTACTTC.

This clonotype was picked up a small number of times. The chain uses TRBV29-1 and TRBJ1-5; D may be TRBD1 (5 bases). Trimming shortened V by 8 bases and J by 7 bases, and 18 bases separated the two germline ends. Germline V gene lookup returns CDR1 SQVTM and CDR2 ANQGSEA. The CDR3 covers 13 residues. The CDR3 sequence is CSSGAGGDQPQHF. Here the CDR3 DNA reads TGCAGCTCCGGGGCGGGGGGGGACCAGCCCCAGCATTTT.

This clonotype has just a few counts. The chain employs TRBV24-1 and TRBJ2-1, with D maybe TRBD1 (6 bases). Germline V gene data show CDR1 as KGHDR and CDR2 as SFDVKD. The CDR3 has 15 residues. V lost 2 bases and J lost 4, with 11 bases in between. The chain's CDR3 is CATSDSGARYNEQFF. CDR3 nucleotide sequence: TGTGCCACCAGTGATTCAGGGGCGCGGTACAATGAGCAGTTCTTC.

A few counts support this clonotype. This rearrangement joins TRBV4-2 to TRBJ2-6; 10 bases map to TRBD1. This CDR3 has 17 amino acids. The ends lost 2 bases at V and 1 base at J; junction bases unmatched: 2. From germline, CDR1 is LGHNA and CDR2 YNFKEQ. The CDR3 protein is CASSQRTGGSGANVLTF. CDR3 nucleotides: TGTGCCAGCAGCCAAAGGACAGGGGGTTCTGGGGCCAACGTCCTGACTTTC.

The chain couples TRBV7-9 to TRBJ2-7; D remains ambiguous. This CDR3 has 12 residues. Germline V gives CDR1 SEHNR, CDR2 FQNEAQ (reference sequence). Between the trimmed V and J ends, which lost 0 bases and 6 bases, there was a span of 6 bases. DNA for the CDR3: TGTGCCAGCAGCTTAGCGCCCCTCGAGCAGTACTTC. It specifies CASSLAPLEQYF.

This clonotype occurred a few times. The chain joins TRBV6-2 or TRBV6-3 to TRBJ2-2; 11 bases line up with TRBD2. Unmatched junction bases numbered 3, after V lost 4 bases and J lost 5 bases. The CDR3 length is 15 residues. The V gene's germline CDR1 is MNHEY and CDR2 SVGEGT. CDR3 DNA: TGTGCCAGCAGTTTACTAGCGGGAGCTACCGGGGAGCTGTTTTTT. Translation: CASSLLAGATGELFF.

V usage is TRBV5-1 and J usage is TRBJ2-6; a weak D match, TRBD2 (6 bases). Germline lookup yields CDR1 SGHRS and CDR2 YFSETQ. Trimming took off 6 bases at V and 2 bases at J, with 12 bases between the two ends. The CDR3 covers 15 residues. DNA of the CDR3: TGCGCCAGCACCGGAGGGGCAACTGGGGCCAACGTCCTGACTTTC. Its translation is CASTGGATGANVLTF.

The V and J genes are TRBV5-1 and TRBJ2-7, with 9 bases aligning to TRBD1. J was trimmed by 5 bases and V by 2 bases; bases with no gene match: 5. The CDR3 is 14 residues long. Per the germline V gene, CDR1 is SGHRS and CDR2 is YFSETQ. This CDR3 reads CASSFDRGDHEQYF. The CDR3 DNA sequence: TGCGCCAGCAGCTTCGACAGGGGGGACCACGAGCAGTACTTC.

The chain is built from TRBV20-1 and TRBJ1-5; 8 positions match TRBD1. Germline values: CDR1 DFQATT, CDR2 SNEGSKA (reference sequence). V trimming: 1 base; J trimming: 0 bases; junction bases outside the gene matches: 8. This CDR3 has 17 amino acids. As DNA, the CDR3 is TGCAGTGCTAGAGCCGGGACAGGCCCTTATAGCAATCAGCCCCAGCATTTT. Translation: CSARAGTGPYSNQPQHF.